These 29 T cell receptor beta chains share one sample of origin, sequenced in a study of T cells in Graves' hyperthyroidism and ophthalmopathy. RNA transcripts were the template for amplifying TCR beta CDR3 regions. HTBI primers drove first-round RT-PCR of the TCR CDR3. TCRdb redid the calling of the multiplex PCR reads with MiXCR, one entry per CDR3 protein. Among just under 750,000 distinct CDR3 sequences listed, roughly 32% were seen once. Sequenced input: blood. These receptors all come from a woman aged 40 to 55 with Graves' hyperthyroidism.

The chain has TRBV19 and TRBJ1-1, with D possibly matching TRBD1 (6 bases). The CDR3 has 16 residues. Germline assignment: CDR1 LNHDA and CDR2 SQIVND (reference sequence). The V end was cut by 9 bases, the J end by 0 bases, with 20 bases between. The CDR3 loop reads CASNLGGGTMNTEAFF. In DNA form, the CDR3 reads TGTGCCAGCAATCTGGGTGGGGGCACGATGAACACTGAAGCTTTCTTT.

As regards this clonotype: One junction end does not reproduce the germline sequence, and a read error may be involved. The chain links TRBV12-3 or TRBV12-4 to TRBJ2-7, with D possibly TRBD1 on 6 matching bases. The CDR3 has 14 residues. CDR3 in amino acids: CASGIPQGSNEQYF. The CDR3, as DNA: TGTGCCAGCGGAATTCCACAGGGCTCCAACGAGCAGTACTTC.

The chain recombines TRBV20-1 with TRBJ1-4; unclear D gene. The V gene lost 6 bases and the J gene lost 3 bases, with 17 bases spanning the gap. CDR3 length: 15 amino acids. Germline V lookup: CDR1 DFQATT, CDR2 SNEGSKA (reference sequence). CDR3 protein: CSAGDSRASNEKLFF. The CDR3 DNA is TGCAGTGCCGGCGACTCTCGGGCCTCTAATGAAAAACTGTTTTTT.

A note on this clonotype: A much larger clone sits a single nucleotide away, making a read error possible. The conserved phenylalanine or tryptophan normally closing the CDR3 is absent here, so this likely arose from a read error. This chain connects TRBV29-1 to TRBJ1-1, with unresolved D. V was trimmed by 2 bases and J by 0 bases, leaving 13 bases between them. This CDR3 contains 15 residues. Germline V CDR1 and CDR2: SQVTM, ANQGSEA. DNA for the CDR3: TGCAGCGTTGAAAGGCCTAAAGTGTTGAACACTGAAGCTTTCCTT. This translates into CSVERPKVLNTEAFL.

CDR3 sequence: CASSSPTVNQPQHF. The CDR3 bases are TGTGCCAGCAGCTCCCCGACGGTCAATCAGCCCCAGCATTTT. The rearrangement joins TRBV7-3 to TRBJ1-5; the D is unclear. CDR3 length: 14 residues. The germline gives CDR1 SGHTA, CDR2 FQGTGA. V was cut by 4 bases and J by 3 bases, with 10 bases left in between.

This clonotype was detected a few times. One end of the junction fails to match germline, which may point to a read error. The chain combines TRBV6-2 or TRBV6-3 with TRBJ1-1, with 7 positions matching TRBD1. The length of the CDR3 is 14 residues. CDR1 is MNHEY, CDR2 SVGEGT, per germline. The CDR3 reads CASTDGTEPTEAFF. CDR3 nucleotide sequence: TGTGCCAGCACGGACGGGACAGAGCCTACTGAGGCTTTCTTT.

This chain uses TRBV3-1 with TRBJ1-1; D remains unclear. V shed 4 bases and J shed 1 base, with 7 bases lying between them. Per germline, CDR1 LGHDT and CDR2 YNNKEL (reference sequence). There are 13 residues in the CDR3. The chain's CDR3 is CASSLQKNTEAFF. The CDR3 nucleotides are TGTGCCAGCAGCCTGCAGAAGAACACTGAAGCTTTCTTT.

This rearrangement joins TRBV7-9 to TRBJ2-7; 11 bases are shared with TRBD1. The CDR3 totals 17 residues. V dropped 4 bases and J dropped 2; count of bases not matched to a gene: 10. The germline V gene has CDR1 SEHNR and CDR2 FQNEAQ (reference sequence). CDR3 coding DNA: TGTGCCAGCAGCTCCAGGGTTCTGGACAGGGGGCCCTACGAGCAGTACTTC. Its translation: CASSSRVLDRGPYEQYF.

This clonotype was seen a few times. This sequence joins TRBV12-3 or TRBV12-4 and TRBJ1-2; possible D gene TRBD1, 5 bases. Trimming removed 4 bases at V and 8 bases at J, with 20 bases between. The CDR3 runs to 15 residues. The CDR3 DNA is TGTGCCAGCAGTTACGTTTCGGGGGAGATGGCCGGCTACACCTTC. Protein: CASSYVSGEMAGYTF.

This rearrangement joins TRBV19 to TRBJ1-2, with TRBD1 as a possible D gene (6 bases). CDR1 and CDR2 from the germline V gene are LNHDA and SQIVND (reference sequence). This CDR3 spans 15 amino acids. The V and J ends lost 4 bases and 4 bases respectively, with 16 bases between them. As DNA, the CDR3 is TGTGCCAGTAGTAAAGCGGGGGGCGGATCCTATGGCTACACCTTC. This encodes CASSKAGGGSYGYTF.

This clonotype occurred a few times. Here the CDR3 reads CASSLGGGGKGYGYTF. CDR3 bases: TGTGCCAGCAGTTTAGGGGGTGGGGGTAAGGGCTATGGCTACACCTTC. The J gene is TRBJ1-2, the V gene TRBV12-3 or TRBV12-4, with D possibly TRBD1 on 5 matching bases. The CDR3 is made up of 16 amino acids. The ends were cut back, 1 base at V and 4 bases at J, with 16 bases in the middle.

This clonotype was counted many times. The genes are TRBV7-9 and TRBJ1-2; D perhaps matches TRBD1 (6 bases). CDR1 is SEHNR, CDR2 FQNEAQ, per germline (reference sequence). This CDR3 spans 14 amino acids. Trimming pared 6 bases from V and 3 bases from J, leaving 14 bases between. The DNA for the CDR3 is TGTGCCAGCAGATCCGGACAGACGGACTATGGCTACACCTTC. Amino acid sequence: CASRSGQTDYGYTF.

The chain links TRBV14 to TRBJ2-5, with 9 bases aligning to TRBD1. CDR1 is SGHDN and CDR2 is FVKESK in the germline V gene. This CDR3 is built from 19 residues. The junction had 23 bases not matched to a gene; V was cut back by 5 bases and J by 7 bases. CDR3 sequence reads: CASSIHLPGTGPLGGTQYF. CDR3 DNA sequence: TGTGCCAGCAGCATTCACTTACCCGGGACAGGGCCTCTCGGAGGGACCCAGTACTTC. Drawing the rest from reference TRBV14 and TRBJ2-5, the complete variable domain is EAGVTQFPSHSVIEKGQTVTLRCDPISGHDNLYWYRRVMGKEIKFLLHFVKESKQDESGMPNNRFLAERTGGTYSTLKVQPAELEDSGVYFCASSIHLPGTGPLGGTQYFGPGTRLLVL.

The chain combines TRBV19 with TRBJ1-1; D gene uncertain. The CDR3 runs 15 residues. Germline CDR1 reads LNHDA; CDR2 reads SQIVND (reference sequence). The germline V and J ends were trimmed by 11 bases and 5 bases, with 24 bases remaining between them. The CDR3 reads CAWSADSGIGTEAFF. DNA for the CDR3: TGTGCCTGGAGTGCCGACTCGGGGATTGGAACTGAAGCTTTCTTT.

The chain is built from TRBV20-1 and TRBJ1-4, with D perhaps TRBD1 (6 bases). V dropped 2 bases and J dropped 6 bases, with 13 bases sitting between them. Germline CDR1 DFQATT, CDR2 SNEGSKA (reference sequence). This CDR3 region has 14 residues. The CDR3 region is CSARITGWDEKLFF. DNA of the CDR3: TGCAGTGCTAGAATCACAGGGTGGGATGAAAAACTGTTTTTT.

In this sample, this clonotype turned up many times. The chain couples TRBV7-2 to TRBJ1-3; D gene unclear. Trimming took off 1 base at V and 10 bases at J, with 5 bases between the two ends. Germline V gene lookup returns CDR1 SGHTA and CDR2 FQGNSA. The CDR3 consists of 11 residues. The DNA of the CDR3 is TGTGCCAGCAGCTTAGGGGAGACCATATATTTT. Residues: CASSLGETIYF. Filled out from reference TRBV7-2 and TRBJ1-3, the complete variable domain reads GAGVSQSPSNKVTEKGKDVELRCDPISGHTALYWYRQSLGQGLEFLIYFQGNSAPDKSGLPSDRFSAERTGGSVSTLTIQRTQQEDSAVYLCASSLGETIYFGEGSWLTVV.

On this clonotype: This could be a read error, since a much larger clone is one nucleotide away. Because it lacks the conserved phenylalanine or tryptophan at the end, this CDR3 is likely a read error. J is TRBJ1-2 and V is TRBV25-1; 8 positions match TRBD1. Looked up from germline, CDR1 is MGHDK and CDR2 is SYGVNS. This CDR3 is 13 amino acids long. The CDR3: CSSRDSRGHGYTS. The CDR3 DNA sequence: TGTTCAAGCAGGGACTCCAGGGGGCATGGCTACACCTCC.

This clonotype was seen many times. Because the CDR3's place on the DNA is in doubt, the DNA is left out and the CDR3 is given as listed by TCRdb. The V and J genes are TRBV9 and TRBJ1-2; the D call in the table, TRBD1, was not verified against the DNA. Germline CDR1 SGDLS, CDR2 YYNGEE. 14 amino acids form the CDR3, both terminal residues included. CDR3: CASSVGGGTHGRTF.

In its sample, this clonotype was seen a few times. The chain is built from TRBV28 and TRBJ1-1; D call uncertain. The CDR3 consists of 11 residues. Trimming removed 4 bases from V and 7 bases from J, with 7 bases in between. The V gene's germline CDR1 is MDHEN and CDR2 SYDVKM. CDR3 protein: CASSSPGEAFF. The CDR3 DNA follows: TGTGCCAGCAGTTCGCCGGGTGAAGCTTTCTTT.

This clonotype showed up many times. The rearrangement links TRBV7-6 to TRBJ1-2; 7 nucleotides align to TRBD1. Germline CDR1 SGHVS, CDR2 FNYEAQ. V was pared by 5 bases and J by 8 bases, with 8 bases of the junction left unmatched. There are 13 residues in the CDR3. CDR3 amino acids: CASSRGRGLGYTF. CDR3 coding DNA: TGTGCCAGCAGCCGTGGGAGGGGGCTGGGCTACACCTTC.

The gene calls are TRBV29-1 and TRBJ1-1; D not resolved. Per germline, CDR1 SQVTM and CDR2 ANQGSEA. Trimming cost V 8 bases and J 4 bases, with 17 bases left between them. The CDR3 length is 13 residues. CDR3 residues: CSSYNEEGTEAFF. The CDR3 coding sequence is TGCAGCAGTTACAACGAGGAGGGCACTGAAGCTTTCTTT.

The chain employs TRBV7-2 and TRBJ1-4; D is possibly TRBD1 (5 bases). Between the trimmed V and J ends, which lost 6 bases and 7 bases, there was a span of 21 bases. The germline V gene has CDR1 SGHTA and CDR2 FQGNSA. The CDR3 runs to 16 residues. The CDR3 nucleotides are TGTGCCAGCAGTTTAATTGGCAGGGTCCCTACTGAAAAACTGTTTTTT. As protein: CASSLIGRVPTEKLFF.

This clonotype has ten or more counts. This chain joins TRBV5-8 and TRBJ1-6, with D possibly being TRBD1 (5 bases). Between the trimmed V and J ends, which lost 1 base and 8 bases, there was a span of 10 bases. Germline CDR1 reads SGHTS; CDR2 reads YDEGEE. The CDR3 has 14 residues. The DNA of the CDR3 is TGTGCCAGCAGCTTGAAGGGGTCGGATTCACCCCTCCACTTT. Its protein is CASSLKGSDSPLHF.

This clonotype was seen a single time. V and J are TRBV24-1 and TRBJ2-7; 9 bases are a match to TRBD2. Near its end, the DNA agrees better with TRBJ2-1, so the J call may be wrong. Germline lookup yields CDR1 KGHDR and CDR2 SFDVKD. This CDR3 is 13 amino acids long. The CDR3 DNA reads TGTGCCATCAGCGCGGGAGGGCCCGATGAGCAGTTCTTC. It translates to CAISAGGPDEQFF.

Ten or more counts support this clonotype. V is TRBV20-1 and J is TRBJ2-7; D is perhaps TRBD2 (6 bases). The germline gives CDR1 DFQATT, CDR2 SNEGSKA (reference sequence). The CDR3 totals 13 residues. The V end was cut by 6 bases, the J end by 0 bases, with 12 bases between. Written as DNA, the CDR3 is TGCAGTGCCGCGGGCGGGATCTCCTACGAGCAGTACTTC. It specifies CSAAGGISYEQYF.

The chain recombines TRBV2 with TRBJ1-1; TRBD1 might be the D (5 bases). This CDR3 has 14 residues. Germline CDR1 reads SNHLY; CDR2 reads FYNNEI. Trimming took off 11 bases at V and 4 bases at J, with 20 bases between the two ends. The CDR3 here is CASGGDFYSTEAFF. The CDR3 DNA is TGTGCCTCTGGGGGGGATTTTTATTCCACTGAAGCTTTCTTT.

The rearrangement uses TRBV10-3 and TRBJ1-5; 7 positions match TRBD1. The CDR3 runs 15 residues. The V and J ends lost 6 bases and 0 bases, in that order; junction bases with no gene match: 5. Germline V gene data show CDR1 as ENHRY and CDR2 as SYGVKD. The CDR3 sequence is CAIRGTGDSNQPQHF. The CDR3 DNA is TGTGCCATCAGGGGAACAGGGGATAGCAATCAGCCCCAGCATTTT.

The V and J genes are TRBV20-1 and TRBJ1-5; tentatively, D is TRBD1 (6 bases). Per the germline V gene, CDR1 is DFQATT and CDR2 is SNEGSKA (reference sequence). CDR3 size: 16 residues. V was clipped by 5 bases and J by 0 bases, with 17 bases between them. The CDR3 sequence is CSAAAGDPYSNQPQHF. Here the CDR3 DNA reads TGCAGTGCTGCAGCAGGGGACCCCTATAGCAATCAGCCCCAGCATTTT.

Many counts were recorded for this clonotype. V usage is TRBV15 and J usage is TRBJ1-2; D gene unclear. The V end lost 0 bases, the J end lost 3 bases, and 14 bases lay between the germline ends. Per the germline V gene, CDR1 is LNHNV and CDR2 is YYDKDF (reference sequence). The CDR3 is 16 residues long. DNA of the CDR3: TGTGCCACCAGCAGAGAAGTCCAGGCCATCGACTATGGCTACACCTTC. It codes for CATSREVQAIDYGYTF.